This is a list of T cell receptor beta chains from one sample in a study of blood T cell repertoires in COVID-19. Produced via immunoSEQ multiplex PCR; TCRdb's table is partial and in-frame only. The profile covers around 150,000 clones, with approximately 90% appearing a single time and 3% to 4% taken by the ten largest. Sequencing was done on a sample of peripheral blood. The receptors originated from a woman aged 55-70 years who had recovered from COVID-19. The CDR3 runs from the conserved cysteine through the conserved F or W.

J: TRBJ2-5; V: TRBV6-1; CDR3: CASSVSIAGGQETQYF
J: TRBJ2-5; V: TRBV30; CDR3: CAWSPGLAGGPETQYF
J: TRBJ2-5; V: TRBV7-9; CDR3: CATSDGVTEKETQYF
J: TRBJ2-5; V: TRBV19; CDR3: CARRPSNPCPRGGETQYF
J: TRBJ2-3; V: TRBV2; CDR3: CASRQSTDTQYF
J: TRBJ1-4; V: TRBV7-2; CDR3: CASSPGGLREKLFF
J: TRBJ1-1; V: TRBV11-2; CDR3: CASSLDLSGGMNTEAFF
J: TRBJ2-2; V: TRBV18; CDR3: CASSPTFNVNTGELFF
J: TRBJ2-5; V: TRBV6-5; CDR3: CASWDSPETQYF
J: TRBJ1-1; V: TRBV5-4; CDR3: CATQTGAVNTEAFF
J: TRBJ1-4; V: TRBV30; CDR3: CASGEKNRGRNEKLFF
J: TRBJ2-7; V: TRBV6-2/TRBV6-3; CDR3: CASSYVPPRVYEQYF
J: TRBJ1-6; V: TRBV4-3; CDR3: CASSQGRGQVSPLHF
J: TRBJ2-7; V: TRBV4-1; CDR3: CASSPDRREQYF
J: TRBJ1-1; V: TRBV5-6; CDR3: CASSSTTEAFF
J: TRBJ2-7; V: TRBV2; CDR3: CASSEYSYEQYF
J: TRBJ2-1; V: TRBV7-9; CDR3: CASSFGLAGDNEQFF
J: TRBJ1-5; V: TRBV19; CDR3: CASSGREYSNQPQHF
J: TRBJ1-5; V: TRBV21-1; CDR3: CASSKVGGPLGGNQPQHF
J: TRBJ2-7; V: TRBV9; CDR3: CASSPGGLGAYEQYF
J: TRBJ2-1; V: TRBV1; CDR3: CTSSQRTGKYNEQFF
J: TRBJ1-5; V: TRBV7-9; CDR3: CASSLVNGGAQHF
J: TRBJ2-5; V: TRBV28; CDR3: CASSLRGQAIQETQYF
J: TRBJ2-7; V: TRBV6-5; CDR3: CASTFQGQGSYEQYF
J: TRBJ1-6; V: TRBV11-3; CDR3: CASSPREEDNSPLHF
J: TRBJ1-3; V: TRBV7-3; CDR3: CASSLEGAPGNTIYF
J: TRBJ2-3; V: TRBV2; CDR3: CASRLAGETQYF
J: TRBJ2-7; V: TRBV24-1; CDR3: CATSDNRDRAFYEQYF
J: TRBJ2-3; V: TRBV2; CDR3: CASRGWDSGMDTQYF
J: TRBJ2-7; V: TRBV20-1; CDR3: CSASEATGLSYEQYF
J: TRBJ2-2; V: TRBV5-4; CDR3: CASGSGDNTGELFF
J: TRBJ2-1; V: TRBV5-1; CDR3: CASSRTSVDNEQFF
J: TRBJ2-1; V: TRBV19; CDR3: CASSVGLVNEQFF
J: TRBJ2-2; V: TRBV19; CDR3: CASSPQGTGELFF
J: TRBJ1-5; V: TRBV19; CDR3: CASSRGGAGNQPQHF
J: TRBJ2-2; V: TRBV25-1; CDR3: CASSGRTGVSGELFF
J: TRBJ2-1; V: TRBV5-1; CDR3: CASSLEAGTYNEQFF
J: TRBJ2-1; V: TRBV6-2/TRBV6-3; CDR3: CASSYSRTGGFNEQFF
J: TRBJ2-3; V: TRBV9; CDR3: CASSVVLYRTSGDSTQYF
J: TRBJ1-3; V: TRBV5-4; CDR3: CASSTTGTGTGNTIYF
J: TRBJ2-5; V: TRBV19; CDR3: CASSPQHRDPQETQYF
J: TRBJ2-5; V: TRBV28; CDR3: CASSLTSLETQYF
J: TRBJ2-2; V: TRBV7-2; CDR3: CASSLQGSNTGELFF
J: TRBJ2-3; V: TRBV5-4; CDR3: CASSLRGGTTDTQYF
J: TRBJ2-7; V: TRBV6-5; CDR3: CASTESSYEQYF
J: TRBJ2-7; V: TRBV7-9; CDR3: CASSLAPGGGPYEQYF
J: TRBJ2-3; V: TRBV9; CDR3: CASSVDGGADTQYF
J: TRBJ2-5; V: TRBV7-6; CDR3: CASSAQLAGAGETQYF
J: TRBJ1-4; V: TRBV5-8; CDR3: CASSLETAGNEKLFF
J: TRBJ2-7; V: TRBV4-3; CDR3: CASSQGAGGLYEQYF